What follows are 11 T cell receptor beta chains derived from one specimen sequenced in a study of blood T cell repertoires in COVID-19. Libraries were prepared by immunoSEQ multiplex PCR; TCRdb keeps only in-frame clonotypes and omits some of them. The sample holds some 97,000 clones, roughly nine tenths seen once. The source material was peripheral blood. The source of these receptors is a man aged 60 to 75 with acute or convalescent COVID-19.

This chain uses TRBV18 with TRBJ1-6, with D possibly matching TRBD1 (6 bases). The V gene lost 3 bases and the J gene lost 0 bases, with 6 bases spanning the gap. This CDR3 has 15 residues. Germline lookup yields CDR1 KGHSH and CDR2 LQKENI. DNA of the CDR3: TGTGCCAGCTCACCGGACAGCTCCTATAATTCACCCCTCCACTTT. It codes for CASSPDSSYNSPLHF.

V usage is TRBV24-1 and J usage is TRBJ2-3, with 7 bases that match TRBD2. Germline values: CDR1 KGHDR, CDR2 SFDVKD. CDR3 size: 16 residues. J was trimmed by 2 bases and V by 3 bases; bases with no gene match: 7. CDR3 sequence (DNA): TGTGCCACCAGTGATCCCGCGGCGGGGGTCACAGATACGCAGTATTTT. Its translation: CATSDPAAGVTDTQYF.

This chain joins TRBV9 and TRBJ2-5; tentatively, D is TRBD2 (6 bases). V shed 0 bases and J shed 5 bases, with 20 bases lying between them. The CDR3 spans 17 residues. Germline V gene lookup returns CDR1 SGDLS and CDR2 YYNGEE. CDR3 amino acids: CASSVGRGLGGWETQYF. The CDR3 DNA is TGTGCCAGCAGCGTAGGCCGAGGGTTGGGAGGATGGGAGACCCAGTACTTC.

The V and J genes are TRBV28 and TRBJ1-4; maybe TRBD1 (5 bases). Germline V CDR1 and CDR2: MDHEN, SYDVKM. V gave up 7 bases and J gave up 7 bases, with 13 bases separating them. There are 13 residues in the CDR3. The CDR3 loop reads CASTPGVVEKLFF. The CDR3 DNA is TGTGCCAGCACCCCGGGGGTCGTTGAAAAACTGTTTTTT.

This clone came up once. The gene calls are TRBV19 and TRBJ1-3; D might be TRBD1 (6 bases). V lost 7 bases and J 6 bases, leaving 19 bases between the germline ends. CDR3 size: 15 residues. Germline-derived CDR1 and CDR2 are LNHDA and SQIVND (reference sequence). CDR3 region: CASTSPAGAKNTIYF. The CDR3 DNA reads TGTGCCAGTACCTCCCCGGCAGGGGCGAAAAACACCATATATTTT.

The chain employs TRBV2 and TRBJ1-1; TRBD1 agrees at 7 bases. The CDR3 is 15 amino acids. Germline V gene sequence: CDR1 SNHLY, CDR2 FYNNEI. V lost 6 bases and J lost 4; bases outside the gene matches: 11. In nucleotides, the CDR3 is TGTGCCAGCAGAGCCGACAGGGCGGTGGGCACTGAAGCTTTCTTT. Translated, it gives CASRADRAVGTEAFF.

The CDR3 coding sequence is TGTGCCAGCAGCTTAGACGCGACTAGCGGGAGAGTGGAGACCCAGTACTTC. It codes for CASSLDATSGRVETQYF. The J gene is TRBJ2-5, the V gene TRBV7-2; 12 bases match TRBD2. Germline trimming cut 1 base from V and 5 bases from J; bases unmatched to any gene: 8. Germline V gene lookup returns CDR1 SGHTA and CDR2 FQGNSA. This CDR3 has 17 amino acids.

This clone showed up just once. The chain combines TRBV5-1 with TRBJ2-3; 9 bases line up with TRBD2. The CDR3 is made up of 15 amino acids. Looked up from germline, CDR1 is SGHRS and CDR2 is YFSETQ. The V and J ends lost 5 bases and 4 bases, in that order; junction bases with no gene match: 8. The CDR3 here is CASSHGAGGPDTQYF. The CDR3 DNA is TGCGCCAGCAGTCACGGTGCGGGAGGGCCAGATACGCAGTATTTT.

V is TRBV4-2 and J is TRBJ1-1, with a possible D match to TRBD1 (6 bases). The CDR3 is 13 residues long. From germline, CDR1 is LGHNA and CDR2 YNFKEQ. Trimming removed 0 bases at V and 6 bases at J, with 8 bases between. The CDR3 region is CASSQDGGAEAFF. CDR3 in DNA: TGTGCCAGCAGCCAAGATGGGGGCGCTGAAGCTTTCTTT.

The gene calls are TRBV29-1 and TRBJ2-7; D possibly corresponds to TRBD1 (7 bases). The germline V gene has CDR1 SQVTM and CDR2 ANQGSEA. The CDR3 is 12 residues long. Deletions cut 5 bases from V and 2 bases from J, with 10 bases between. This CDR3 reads CSVRRGPYEQYF. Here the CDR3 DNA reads TGCAGCGTTAGGAGGGGGCCCTACGAGCAGTACTTC.

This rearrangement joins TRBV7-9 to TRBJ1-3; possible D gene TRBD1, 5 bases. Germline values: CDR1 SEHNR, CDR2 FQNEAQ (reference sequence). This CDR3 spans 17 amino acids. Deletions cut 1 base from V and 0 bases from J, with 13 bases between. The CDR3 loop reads CASSLELGLGSGNTIYF. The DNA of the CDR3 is TGTGCCAGCAGCTTAGAGCTGGGACTTGGCTCTGGAAACACCATATATTTT.